This T cell receptor (beta chain) originates from a study of shared clonotypes between healthy human individuals. On the study more broadly: Each donor had three CD4 naive, three CD4 memory, two CD8 naive and one CD8 memory plate.

General study points: The sharing of 5% to 5.5% of naive CD4 clonotypes was seen across a few donors. Sequencing of the sorted subsets was shown by rarefaction to be incomplete despite large depth.

Clones were read by immunoSEQ multiplex PCR, and TCRdb kept only the in-frame ones, dropping some. The table shows about 2.2 million clones, with 93% occurring only once. The CDR3 is 13 amino acids. Between the trimmed V and J ends, which lost 4 bases and 4 bases, there was a span of 11 bases. The V gene's germline CDR1 is SQVTM and CDR2 ANQGSEA. Naive CD8 populations comprised CD45RO-negative cells positively selected for CCR7, excluding terminally differentiated effector memory CD45RA+ cells. To note about this clone: Its antigen is not known.

V gene TRBV29-1 combines with J gene TRBJ1-5, with no clear D. This receptor was taken from a man between 18 and 29 years old in good health. Some clones in this sample may be carry-over from other donors' samples. The sequencing sample was made of naive CD8+ T cells from PBMCs. The CDR3: CSVGTAINQPQHF. The CDR3 DNA reads TGCAGCGTTGGTACTGCAATAAATCAGCCCCAGCATTTT.